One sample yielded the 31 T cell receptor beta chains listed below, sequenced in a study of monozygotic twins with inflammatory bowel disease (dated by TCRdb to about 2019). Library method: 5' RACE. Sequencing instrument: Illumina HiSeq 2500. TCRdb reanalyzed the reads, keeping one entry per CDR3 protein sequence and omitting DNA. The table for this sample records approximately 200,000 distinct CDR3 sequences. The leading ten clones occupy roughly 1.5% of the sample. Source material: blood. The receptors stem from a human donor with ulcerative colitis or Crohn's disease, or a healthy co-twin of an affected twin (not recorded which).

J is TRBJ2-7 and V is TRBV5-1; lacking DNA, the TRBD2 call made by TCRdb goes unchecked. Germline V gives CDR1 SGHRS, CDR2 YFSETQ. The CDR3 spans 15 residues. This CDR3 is CASSPTSGPFHEQYF.

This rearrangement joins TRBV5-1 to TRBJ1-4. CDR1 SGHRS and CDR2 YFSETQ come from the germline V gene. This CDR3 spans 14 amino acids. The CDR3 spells CASSLVPTNEKLFF.

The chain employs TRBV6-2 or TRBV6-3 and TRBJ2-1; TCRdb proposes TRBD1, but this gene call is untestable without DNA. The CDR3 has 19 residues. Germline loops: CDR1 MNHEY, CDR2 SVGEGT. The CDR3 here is CASSYSIMSVAGSRNEQFF.

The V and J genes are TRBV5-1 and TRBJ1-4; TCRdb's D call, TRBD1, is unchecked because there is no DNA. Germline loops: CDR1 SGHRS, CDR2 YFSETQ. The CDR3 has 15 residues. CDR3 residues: CASSKTGSTNEKLFF.

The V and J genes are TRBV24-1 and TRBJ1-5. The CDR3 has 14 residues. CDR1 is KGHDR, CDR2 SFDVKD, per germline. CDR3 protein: CATSDFSGVGPQHF.

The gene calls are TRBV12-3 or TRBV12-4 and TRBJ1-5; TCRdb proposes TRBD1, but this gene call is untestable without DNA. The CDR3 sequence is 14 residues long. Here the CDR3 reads CASSLTGPDQPQHF.

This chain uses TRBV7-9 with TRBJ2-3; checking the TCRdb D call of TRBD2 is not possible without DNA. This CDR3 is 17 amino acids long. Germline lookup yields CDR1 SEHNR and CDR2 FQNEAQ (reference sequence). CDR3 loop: CASSLEPSGRPVDTQYF.

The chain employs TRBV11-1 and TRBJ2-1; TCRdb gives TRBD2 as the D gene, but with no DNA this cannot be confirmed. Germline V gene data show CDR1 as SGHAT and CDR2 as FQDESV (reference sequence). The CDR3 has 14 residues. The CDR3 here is CASRERTSGDEQFF.

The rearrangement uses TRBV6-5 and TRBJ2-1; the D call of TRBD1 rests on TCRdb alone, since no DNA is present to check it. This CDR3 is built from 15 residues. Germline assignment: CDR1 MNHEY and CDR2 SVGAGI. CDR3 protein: CASSYMGGVGSEQFF.

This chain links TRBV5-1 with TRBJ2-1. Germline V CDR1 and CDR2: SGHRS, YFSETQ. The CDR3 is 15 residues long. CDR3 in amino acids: CASSPWSSAYNEQFF. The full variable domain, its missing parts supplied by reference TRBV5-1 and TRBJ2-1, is KAGVTQTPRYLIKTRGQQVTLSCSPISGHRSVSWYQQTPGQGLQFLFEYFSETQRNKGNFPGRFSGRQFSNSRSEMNVSTLELGDSALYLCASSPWSSAYNEQFFGPGTRLTVL.

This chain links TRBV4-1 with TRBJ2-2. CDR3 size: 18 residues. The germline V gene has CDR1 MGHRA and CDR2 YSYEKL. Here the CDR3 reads CASSQTAIQTRGTGELFF.

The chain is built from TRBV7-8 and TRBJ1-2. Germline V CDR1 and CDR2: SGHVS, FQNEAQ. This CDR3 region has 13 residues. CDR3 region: CASSLVQTYGYTF.

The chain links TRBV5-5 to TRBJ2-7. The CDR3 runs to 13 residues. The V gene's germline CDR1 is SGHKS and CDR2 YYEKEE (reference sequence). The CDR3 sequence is CASSLGHLYEQYF.

The CDR3 loop reads CASSNTRDREYEQYF. This chain uses TRBV6-5 with TRBJ2-7; as DNA is missing, the TRBD1 call by TCRdb cannot be tested. Germline V gene lookup returns CDR1 MNHEY and CDR2 SVGAGI. The CDR3 length is 15 residues.

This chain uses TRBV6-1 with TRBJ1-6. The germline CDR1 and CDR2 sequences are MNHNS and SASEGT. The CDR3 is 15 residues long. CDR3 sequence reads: CASTSVGSYNSPLHF.

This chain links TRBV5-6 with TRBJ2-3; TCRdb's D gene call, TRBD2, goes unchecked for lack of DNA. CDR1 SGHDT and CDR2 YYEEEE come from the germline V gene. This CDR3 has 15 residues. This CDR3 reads CASSLDWGLTDTQYF.

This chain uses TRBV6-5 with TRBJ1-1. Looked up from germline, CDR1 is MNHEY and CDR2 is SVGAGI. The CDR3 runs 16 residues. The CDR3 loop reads CASSYSRGSRGTEAFF.

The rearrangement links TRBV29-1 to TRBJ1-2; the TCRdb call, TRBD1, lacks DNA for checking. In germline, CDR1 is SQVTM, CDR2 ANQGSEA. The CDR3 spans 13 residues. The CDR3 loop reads CSGGGQGLYGYTF. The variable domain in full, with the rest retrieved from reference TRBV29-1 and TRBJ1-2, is SAVISQKPSRDICQRGTSLTIQCQVDSQVTMMFWYRQQPGQSLTLIATANQGSEATYESGFVIDKFPISRPNLTFSTLTVSNMSPEDSSIYLCSGGGQGLYGYTFGSGTRLTVV.

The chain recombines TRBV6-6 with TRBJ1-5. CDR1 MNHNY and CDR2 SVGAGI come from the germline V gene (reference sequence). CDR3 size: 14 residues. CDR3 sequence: CASSYGPNNQPQHF.

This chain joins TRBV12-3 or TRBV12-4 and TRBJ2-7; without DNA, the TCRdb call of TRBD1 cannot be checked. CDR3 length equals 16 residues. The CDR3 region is CASSLGGQDFTYEQYF.

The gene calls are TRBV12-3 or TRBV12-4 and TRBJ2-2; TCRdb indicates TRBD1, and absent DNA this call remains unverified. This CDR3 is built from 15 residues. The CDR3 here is CASSFPHTGTGELFF.

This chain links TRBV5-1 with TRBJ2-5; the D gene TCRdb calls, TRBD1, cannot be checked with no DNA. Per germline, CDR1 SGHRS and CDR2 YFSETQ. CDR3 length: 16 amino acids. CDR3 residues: CASRLTGSYLQETQYF.

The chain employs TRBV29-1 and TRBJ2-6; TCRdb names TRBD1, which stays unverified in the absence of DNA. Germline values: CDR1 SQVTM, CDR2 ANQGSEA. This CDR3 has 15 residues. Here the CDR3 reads CSGGDSESGANVLTF.

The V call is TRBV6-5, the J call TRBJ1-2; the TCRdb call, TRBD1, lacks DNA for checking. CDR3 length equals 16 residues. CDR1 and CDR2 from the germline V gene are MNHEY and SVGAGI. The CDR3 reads CASSYSSGGRTEGYTF.

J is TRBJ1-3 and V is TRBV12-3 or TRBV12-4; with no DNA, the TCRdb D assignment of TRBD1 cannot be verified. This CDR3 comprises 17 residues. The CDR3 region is CASRMTGIVSSGNTIYF.

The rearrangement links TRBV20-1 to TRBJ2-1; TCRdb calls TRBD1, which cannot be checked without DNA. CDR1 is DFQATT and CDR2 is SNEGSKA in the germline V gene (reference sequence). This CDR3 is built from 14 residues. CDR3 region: CSARDPAGDNEQFF.

CDR3 loop: CASSLERSRAYAQYF. The rearrangement joins TRBV11-2 to TRBJ2-3; TCRdb reports TRBD2, a call that lacks DNA to check it against. CDR3 length: 15 residues. Germline V CDR1 and CDR2: SGHAT, FQNNGV. Using reference TRBV11-2 and TRBJ2-3 for the parts outside the CDR3, the full variable domain is EAGVAQSPRYKIIEKRQSVAFWCNPISGHATLYWYQQILGQGPKLLIQFQNNGVVDDSQLPKDRFSAERLKGVDSTLKIQPAKLEDSAVYLCASSLERSRAYAQYFGPGTRLTVL.

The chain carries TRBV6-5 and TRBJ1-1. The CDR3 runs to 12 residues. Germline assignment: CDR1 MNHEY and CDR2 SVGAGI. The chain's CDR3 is CASSPLDSEAFF.

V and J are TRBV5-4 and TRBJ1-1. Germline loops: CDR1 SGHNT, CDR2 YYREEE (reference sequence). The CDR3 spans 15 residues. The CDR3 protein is CASSLGQVRYTEAFF.

CDR3 protein: CASSRDWGPKDTQYF. The V call is TRBV5-8, the J call TRBJ2-3; TCRdb outputs TRBD1, but without DNA this stays unchecked. In germline, CDR1 is SGHTS, CDR2 YDEGEE. The CDR3 runs 15 residues.

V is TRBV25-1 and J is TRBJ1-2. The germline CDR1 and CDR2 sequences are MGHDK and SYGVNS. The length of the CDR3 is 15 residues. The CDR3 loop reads CASSPYTGGFYGYTF.